This T cell receptor (beta chain) originates from a study of regulatory T cells in long-lasting Graves disease. The TCR beta library used iRepertoire HTBI primers with Arm-PCR amplification of CDR3. TCRdb independently ran MiXCR on the multiplex PCR reads; one entry per CDR3 protein. The repertoire includes 300,000 to 400,000 distinct CDR3 sequences, approximately 16% of them detected once, and less than 35% sits in the top ten. Specified time point: newly diagnosed GD, antithyroid drugs for less than 3 months. PBMC-extracted RNA yielded the TCR library. CDR1 and CDR2 from the germline V gene are ENHRY and SYGVKD. The CDR3 has 15 amino acids. Trimming at V came to 7 bases and at J to 6 bases, leaving 9 bases not matched to a gene. These data also formed part of another study, on T cells in Graves' hyperthyroidism and ophthalmopathy. That report adds: Patients between 18 and 65 years old had hyperthyroidism, newly diagnosed and lasting under 2 months. The HTBI set primed first-round TCR CDR3 RT-PCR.

Material: peripheral blood mononuclear cells (PBMCs), obtained at new diagnosis, from a patient treated with antithyroid drugs. V gene TRBV10-3 combines with J gene TRBJ2-1; TRBD2 aligns across 10 bases. This TCR came from a man aged 40-49 years with Graves disease. The CDR3 DNA reads as TGTGCCATCACCTTTAGCGGGGGGCCCCTCAATGAGCAGTTCTTC. Its translation is CAITFSGGPLNEQFF.